The source of this T cell receptor (beta chain) is a study of cytomegalovirus exposure and HLA in healthy donors. Vbeta (60) and Jbeta (13) primers were used in the PCR. The method was immunoSEQ multiplex PCR; TCRdb's version includes in-frame clones alone and lacks a portion of them. This table has about 78,000 clones, approximately 70% appearing once. The sequence came from a woman in her 40s in good health and CMV-seropositive. Sequences were obtained from PBMCs.

CDR3 nucleotide sequence: TGCGCCAGCAGCTTGGTGGGACAGGTTGGCGAGCAGTACTTC. This encodes CASSLVGQVGEQYF. This chain uses TRBV5-1 with TRBJ2-7, with 8 bases that match TRBD1. The V segment lost 0 bases and the J segment 6 bases; nucleotides outside the gene matches: 5. The CDR3 contains 14 residues. Germline lookup yields CDR1 SGHRS and CDR2 YFSETQ.